What follows are 25 T cell receptor beta chains derived from one specimen sequenced in a study of blood T cell repertoires in COVID-19. Using immunoSEQ multiplex PCR, the repertoire was profiled, and TCRdb retains in-frame clones only, with some absent. The table shows roughly 220,000 clones, with about 88% occurring only once. Sequencing input: peripheral blood. These receptors were obtained from a woman in her fifties or sixties with COVID-19, enrolled during active disease.

The chain has TRBV5-1 and TRBJ2-3; D is perhaps TRBD2 (6 bases). CDR1 is SGHRS, CDR2 YFSETQ, per germline. Trimming left V 7 bases short and J 2 bases short, with 11 bases between. The CDR3 has 13 residues. Here the CDR3 reads CASFRDSTDTQYF. The CDR3 coding sequence is TGCGCCAGCTTCCGGGACTCCACAGATACGCAGTATTTT.

This chain links TRBV7-8 with TRBJ2-7; maybe TRBD1 (6 bases). V lost 3 bases and J lost 2, with 8 bases in between. Germline V lookup: CDR1 SGHVS, CDR2 FQNEAQ. This CDR3 is 13 amino acids long. The CDR3 DNA reads TGTGCCAGCAGCTTTTGGGACACCTACGAGCAGTACGTC. This codes for CASSFWDTYEQYV.

The chain couples TRBV6-5 to TRBJ1-1; 7 bases are shared with TRBD1. The CDR3 consists of 12 residues. With 5 bases clipped from V and 4 bases from J, the junction kept 1 base outside the gene matches. The germline V gene has CDR1 MNHEY and CDR2 SVGAGI. CDR3 DNA: TGTGCCAGCAGTCAGGGGGGCACTGAAGCTTTCTTT. Its translation is CASSQGGTEAFF.

This chain connects TRBV19 to TRBJ2-5; D remains unclear. The V end lost 6 bases, the J end lost 5 bases, and 13 bases lay between the germline ends. Germline V CDR1 and CDR2: LNHDA, SQIVND (reference sequence). CDR3 length: 13 amino acids. CDR3 protein: CASRPTLSETQYF. The CDR3 bases are TGTGCCAGTAGACCCACATTGTCCGAGACCCAGTACTTC.

The chain combines TRBV29-1 with TRBJ2-2; D unclear. The CDR3 is 13 residues long. CDR1 is SQVTM, CDR2 ANQGSEA, per germline. Trimming took off 4 bases at V and 9 bases at J, with 15 bases between the two ends. CDR3 sequence: CSVAAVDSWELFF. CDR3 coding DNA: TGCAGCGTTGCGGCGGTAGATTCTTGGGAGCTGTTTTTT.

The chain has TRBV28 and TRBJ1-6, with a tentative D call TRBD1 (6 bases). CDR1 and CDR2 from the germline V gene are MDHEN and SYDVKM. V was clipped by 6 bases and J by 0 bases, with 15 bases between them. The CDR3 is made up of 17 amino acids. The CDR3 bases are TGTGCCAGCAGACCTACAGGGTTAAGCTCCTATAATTCACCCCTCCACTTT. Translation gives CASRPTGLSSYNSPLHF. Full variable domain (missing parts from reference TRBV28 and TRBJ1-6): DVKVTQSSRYLVKRTGEKVFLECVQDMDHENMFWYRQDPGLGLRLIYFSYDVKMKEKGDIPEGYSVSREKKERFSLILESASTNQTSMYLCASRPTGLSSYNSPLHFGNGTRLTVT.

This clone was seen only once. This rearrangement joins TRBV5-5 to TRBJ1-2, with 7 bases identical to TRBD1. Germline V gives CDR1 SGHKS, CDR2 YYEKEE (reference sequence). The CDR3 is made up of 12 amino acids. J was trimmed by 9 bases and V by 0 bases; bases with no gene match: 2. The CDR3 is CASSLGQGSYTF. In DNA, the CDR3 is TGTGCCAGCAGCTTGGGACAGGGTAGCTACACCTTC.

The J gene is TRBJ1-5, the V gene TRBV11-2; 9 nucleotides line up with TRBD1. The V gene's germline CDR1 is SGHAT and CDR2 FQNNGV. This CDR3 comprises 15 residues. Unmatched junction bases numbered 8, after V lost 5 bases and J lost 6 bases. Here the CDR3 reads CASSQTGGLGQPQHF. Here the CDR3 DNA reads TGTGCCAGCAGCCAAACAGGGGGCTTGGGTCAGCCCCAGCATTTT.

The chain recombines TRBV6-6 with TRBJ2-7; perhaps TRBD1 as D (6 bases). Trimming shortened V by 0 bases and J by 7 bases, and 16 bases separated the two germline ends. This CDR3 is 15 amino acids long. Germline V gene sequence: CDR1 MNHNY, CDR2 SVGAGI (reference sequence). The CDR3 DNA sequence: TGTGCCAGCAGTTACTCATTCAGGGGTCAGGTGGAGCAGTACTTC. Translation: CASSYSFRGQVEQYF.

The chain is built from TRBV6-4 and TRBJ2-3; D perhaps matches TRBD1 (6 bases). The CDR3 runs 14 residues. Germline CDR1 and CDR2: MRHNA and SNTAGT. V lost 6 bases and J lost 2, with 12 bases in between. CDR3 nucleotides: TGTGCCAGCAGCCAGGGGTATATCACAGATACGCAGTATTTT. It encodes CASSQGYITDTQYF.

The chain links TRBV30 to TRBJ2-7; D is perhaps TRBD2 (5 bases). This CDR3 has 12 amino acids. The germline V gene encodes CDR1 GTSNPN and CDR2 SVGIG (reference sequence). V gave up 2 bases and J gave up 5 bases, with 10 bases separating them. The CDR3 protein is CAWSRGIHEQYV. CDR3 DNA: TGTGCCTGGAGTAGAGGGATCCACGAGCAGTACGTC.

The chain carries TRBV6-2 or TRBV6-3 and TRBJ2-3; 8 bases are shared with TRBD2. The germline V gene has CDR1 MNHEY and CDR2 SVGEGT. The CDR3 sequence is 16 residues long. Losses at the gene ends were 5 bases for V and 0 bases for J; bases not matched to a gene: 7. The CDR3 spells CASSDTSGASTDTQYF. CDR3 bases: TGTGCCAGCAGTGATACTAGCGGTGCTAGCACAGATACGCAGTATTTT.

The chain recombines TRBV7-2 with TRBJ2-2; D may be TRBD2 (5 bases). This CDR3 is built from 15 residues. Germline V lookup: CDR1 SGHTA, CDR2 FQGNSA. Trimming pared 3 bases from V and 4 bases from J, leaving 12 bases between. Written as DNA, the CDR3 is TGTGCCAGCAGCTTCGGGAAGGGCGGCACCGGGGAGCTGTTTTTT. Translating gives CASSFGKGGTGELFF.

This clone was picked up one time. V usage is TRBV18 and J usage is TRBJ1-2; 7 bases fit TRBD1. Germline-derived CDR1 and CDR2 are KGHSH and LQKENI. Trimming took 2 bases from V and 3 from J; bases not matched to a gene: 3. The CDR3 is 14 residues long. The CDR3 spells CASSPDRAHYGYTF. CDR3 in DNA: TGTGCCAGCTCACCAGACAGGGCCCACTATGGCTACACCTTC.

The chain recombines TRBV6-5 with TRBJ1-4, with no clear D. The V gene's germline CDR1 is MNHEY and CDR2 SVGAGI. The CDR3 spans 10 residues. Here the CDR3 DNA reads TGTGCTGTCCGGGAAGAAAAACTGTTTTTT. Amino acid sequence: CAVREEKLFF.

This clone was recorded a few times. The rearrangement links TRBV5-1 to TRBJ1-4; 7 bases agree with TRBD1. The trim removed 4 bases at V and 5 bases at J, leaving 11 bases unmatched. Germline values: CDR1 SGHRS, CDR2 YFSETQ. This CDR3 spans 16 amino acids. The CDR3 DNA reads TGCGCCAGCAGCCCCGGAATCACAGGGGCAAATGAAAAACTGTTTTTT. It yields the protein CASSPGITGANEKLFF.

The chain has TRBV19 and TRBJ2-1; 9 positions match TRBD2. V trimming: 3 bases; J trimming: 4 bases; junction bases outside the gene matches: 4. This CDR3 comprises 15 residues. Germline lookup yields CDR1 LNHDA and CDR2 SQIVND (reference sequence). The CDR3 protein is CASSIAGGTYNEQFF. CDR3 coding DNA: TGTGCCAGTAGTATCGCGGGGGGGACATACAATGAGCAGTTCTTC.

The rearrangement uses TRBV21-1 and TRBJ2-7; the table's TRBD2 call for D was not verified on the DNA. TRBV21-1 is tagged as a pseudogene. The CDR3 is made up of 18 amino acids. The CDR3 region has the DNA TGTGCCAGCAGCTTTCGGGAGGGACAGCCTCCTAGATCCTACGAGCAGTACTTC. Protein product: CASSFREGQPPRSYEQYF.

The V gene is TRBV21-1, the J gene TRBJ2-4; TRBD2 is the table's D call, not checked against the DNA. TRBV21-1 is a known pseudogene. This CDR3 has 14 residues. The DNA for the CDR3 is TGTGCCAGCAGCAAAGAGAAAGGGAGGAACATTCAGTACTTC. This encodes CASSKEKGRNIQYF.

The rearrangement links TRBV5-1 to TRBJ1-2, with D possibly TRBD1 on 5 matching bases. The germline V gene has CDR1 SGHRS and CDR2 YFSETQ. Trimming removed 2 bases from V and 1 base from J, with 15 bases in between. The CDR3 totals 16 residues. CDR3 region: CASSLFQGNHNYGYTF. CDR3 in DNA: TGCGCCAGCAGCTTATTCCAGGGCAATCATAACTATGGCTACACCTTC.

The rearrangement joins TRBV6-5 to TRBJ1-5; possible D gene TRBD1, 6 bases. There are 15 residues in the CDR3. Germline values: CDR1 MNHEY, CDR2 SVGAGI. The V and J ends lost 6 bases and 1 base respectively, with 13 bases between them. Here the CDR3 DNA reads TGTGCCAGCAGCCTACAGGGTGTGAGCAATCAGCCCCAGCATTTT. This sequence encodes CASSLQGVSNQPQHF.

The chain links TRBV19 to TRBJ2-3; TRBD2 agrees at 14 bases. Per germline, CDR1 LNHDA and CDR2 SQIVND (reference sequence). This CDR3 comprises 17 residues. J was trimmed by 5 bases and V by 1 base; bases with no gene match: 5. In DNA form, the CDR3 reads TGTGCCAGTAGTATAGCAAGGACTAGCGGGGGGAAAGATACGCAGTATTTT. Its protein product is CASSIARTSGGKDTQYF.

This clone was observed a few times. The CDR3 DNA sequence: TGTGCCACCAGTGCTGGGGACAGGGGGTACCAAGAGACCCAGTACTTC. Its protein product is CATSAGDRGYQETQYF. The chain employs TRBV24-1 and TRBJ2-5, with 11 bases lining up with TRBD1. In germline, CDR1 is KGHDR, CDR2 SFDVKD. The ends lost 5 bases at V and 0 bases at J; junction bases unmatched: 4. The CDR3 has 16 amino acids.

This sequence joins TRBV28 and TRBJ1-5, with D possibly being TRBD1 (6 bases). The CDR3 contains 16 residues. Germline CDR1 reads MDHEN; CDR2 reads SYDVKM. Trimming took off 5 bases at V and 0 bases at J, with 14 bases between the two ends. Here the CDR3 DNA reads TGTGCCAGCAGTCCTCGACAGGAGTATAGCAATCAGCCCCAGCATTTT. Its translation: CASSPRQEYSNQPQHF.

The gene calls are TRBV19 and TRBJ2-6; 12 positions agree with TRBD1. Trimming cost V 8 bases and J 4 bases; bases outside gene matches: 6. Germline loops: CDR1 LNHDA, CDR2 SQIVND (reference sequence). The CDR3 runs 16 residues. The CDR3 bases are TGTGCCAGTGGGGACAGGGGGCGGTCAGGGGCCAACGTCCTGACTTTC. Residues: CASGDRGRSGANVLTF.